Listed below are T cell receptor beta chains from one sample, sequenced in a study of T cell responses to AZD1222 COVID-19 vaccine. Sequencing was performed with immunoSEQ multiplex PCR; in TCRdb, only in-frame clones are kept and a portion is missing. The sample lists 100,000 to 150,000 clones, approximately 88% occurring once. The sample consisted of peripheral blood, taken on day 0 of AZD1222 vaccination. All receptors derive from an adult in good health. CDR3s include the opening cysteine and the closing phenylalanine or tryptophan. A D gene is named only where the DNA matches it firmly. Clone size is stated in some rows and not others, as once, few, many or a class when expanded.

CDR3aa: CASSSPRTSGRAQNEQFF; CDR3nt: TGTGCCAGCAGCTCACCACGGACTAGCGGGAGGGCCCAGAATGAGCAGTTCTTC; abundance: -; v_gene: TRBV7-2; d_gene: TRBD2; j_gene: TRBJ2-1
CDR3aa: CARGTGSPRHEQYF; CDR3nt: TGCGCCAGAGGGACAGGGTCTCCGCGGCACGAGCAGTACTTC; abundance: -; v_gene: TRBV4-3; d_gene: TRBD1; j_gene: TRBJ2-7
CDR3aa: CASSGQGPYGYTF; CDR3nt: TGCGCCAGCAGCGGGCAGGGTCCATATGGCTACACCTTC; abundance: -; v_gene: TRBV5-1; d_gene: -; j_gene: TRBJ1-2
CDR3aa: CAINGQGDSPLHF; CDR3nt: TGTGCCATCAATGGACAGGGTGATTCACCCCTCCACTTT; abundance: -; v_gene: TRBV10-3; d_gene: TRBD1; j_gene: TRBJ1-6
CDR3aa: CASSSKDRGTYEQYF; CDR3nt: TGTGCCAGCAGCTCCAAGGACAGGGGGACCTACGAGCAGTACTTC; abundance: -; v_gene: TRBV9; d_gene: TRBD1; j_gene: TRBJ2-7
CDR3aa: CASSPQGARDEKLFF; CDR3nt: TGTGCCAGCTCACCGCAGGGGGCGCGCGATGAAAAACTGTTTTTT; abundance: -; v_gene: TRBV18; d_gene: TRBD1; j_gene: TRBJ1-4
CDR3aa: CAISESGTGTQETQYF; CDR3nt: TGTGCCATCAGTGAGTCGGGGACAGGGACCCAAGAGACCCAGTACTTC; abundance: once; v_gene: TRBV10-3; d_gene: TRBD1; j_gene: TRBJ2-5
CDR3aa: CASSLGGTAEAFF; CDR3nt: TGCGCCAGCAGCTTGGGGGGGACGGCTGAAGCTTTCTTT; abundance: once; v_gene: TRBV5-1; d_gene: -; j_gene: TRBJ1-1
CDR3aa: CASAGQTIYGYTF; CDR3nt: TGTGCCAGCGCCGGGCAGACGATCTATGGCTACACCTTC; abundance: -; v_gene: TRBV2; d_gene: -; j_gene: TRBJ1-2
CDR3aa: CASSPGQVSGNTIYF; CDR3nt: TGTGCCAGCAGTCCCGGACAGGTCTCTGGAAACACCATATATTTT; abundance: -; v_gene: TRBV6-5; d_gene: TRBD1; j_gene: TRBJ1-3
CDR3aa: CASSKGPRGRGANYGYTF; CDR3nt: TGTGCCAGCAGCAAAGGGCCCAGGGGGCGCGGGGCTAACTATGGCTACACCTTC; abundance: -; v_gene: TRBV21-1; d_gene: -; j_gene: TRBJ1-2
CDR3aa: CASSEAAGGYNEQFF; CDR3nt: TGTGCCAGCAGTGAAGCGGCAGGGGGCTACAATGAGCAGTTCTTC; abundance: few; v_gene: TRBV6-1; d_gene: TRBD1; j_gene: TRBJ2-1
CDR3aa: CASRTTSGRDNEQFF; CDR3nt: TGTGCCAGCCGTACTACTAGCGGGAGAGACAATGAGCAGTTCTTC; abundance: -; v_gene: TRBV7-2; d_gene: TRBD2; j_gene: TRBJ2-1
CDR3aa: CASSLGPTGGEGEQYF; CDR3nt: TGTGCCAGCAGCTTAGGCCCGACAGGGGGTGAAGGGGAGCAGTACTTC; abundance: -; v_gene: TRBV7-2; d_gene: TRBD1; j_gene: TRBJ2-7
CDR3aa: CASSRDRRYGYTF; CDR3nt: TGTGCCAGCAGTCGGGACAGGCGCTATGGCTACACCTTC; abundance: -; v_gene: TRBV28; d_gene: TRBD1; j_gene: TRBJ1-2
CDR3aa: CASTALNTGELFF; CDR3nt: TGTGCCAGCACGGCGCTTAACACCGGGGAGCTGTTTTTT; abundance: -; v_gene: TRBV6-5; d_gene: -; j_gene: TRBJ2-2
CDR3aa: CASSYSLYGYTF; CDR3nt: TGTGCCAGCAGTTACTCCCTCTATGGCTACACCTTC; abundance: -; v_gene: TRBV6-2/TRBV6-3; d_gene: -; j_gene: TRBJ1-2
CDR3aa: CASSLSRGDNEQFF; CDR3nt: TGTGCCAGCAGCTTAAGTCGAGGAGACAATGAGCAGTTCTTC; abundance: many; v_gene: TRBV11-2; d_gene: -; j_gene: TRBJ2-1
CDR3aa: CASRGGPEQFF; CDR3nt: TGTGCCAGCAGAGGCGGGCCTGAGCAGTTCTTC; abundance: -; v_gene: TRBV3-1/TRBV3-2; d_gene: -; j_gene: TRBJ2-1
CDR3aa: CASSLAGLSGEQFF; CDR3nt: TGTGCCAGCAGCTTAGCGGGGCTCAGCGGGGAGCAGTTCTTC; abundance: -; v_gene: TRBV7-9; d_gene: -; j_gene: TRBJ2-1
CDR3aa: CASSPRTSGGPLSYEQYF; CDR3nt: TGTGCCAGCAGCCCTAGGACTAGCGGGGGCCCCCTCTCCTACGAGCAGTACTTC; abundance: -; v_gene: TRBV5-4; d_gene: TRBD2; j_gene: TRBJ2-7
CDR3aa: CASSRTSGTDTQYF; CDR3nt: TGTGCCAGCAGCCGGACTTCGGGCACAGATACGCAGTATTTT; abundance: -; v_gene: TRBV13; d_gene: -; j_gene: TRBJ2-3
CDR3aa: CASSQEGGGGQNIQYF; CDR3nt: TGCGCCAGCAGCCAAGAGGGAGGAGGGGGTCAAAACATTCAGTACTTC; abundance: once; v_gene: TRBV4-1; d_gene: -; j_gene: TRBJ2-4